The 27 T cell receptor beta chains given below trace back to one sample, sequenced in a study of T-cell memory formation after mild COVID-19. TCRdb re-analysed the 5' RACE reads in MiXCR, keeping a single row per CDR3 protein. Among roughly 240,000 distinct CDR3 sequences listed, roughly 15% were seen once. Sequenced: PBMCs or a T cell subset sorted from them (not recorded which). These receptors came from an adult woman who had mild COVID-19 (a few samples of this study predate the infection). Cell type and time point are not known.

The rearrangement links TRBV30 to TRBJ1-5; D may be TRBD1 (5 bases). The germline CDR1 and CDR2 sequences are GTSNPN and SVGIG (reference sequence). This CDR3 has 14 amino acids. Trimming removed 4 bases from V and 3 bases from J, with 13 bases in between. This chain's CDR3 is CAWTRQYFNQPQHF. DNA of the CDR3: TGTGCCTGGACCAGACAGTACTTCAATCAGCCCCAGCATTTT.

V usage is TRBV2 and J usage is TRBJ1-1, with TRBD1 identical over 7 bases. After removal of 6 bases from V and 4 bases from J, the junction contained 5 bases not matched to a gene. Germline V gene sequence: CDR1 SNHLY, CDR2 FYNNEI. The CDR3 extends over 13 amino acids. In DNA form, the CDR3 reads TGTGCCAGCAGGAGGACAGGCCCCACTGAAGCTTTCTTT. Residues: CASRRTGPTEAFF. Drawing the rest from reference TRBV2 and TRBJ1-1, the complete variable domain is EPEVTQTPSHQVTQMGQEVILRCVPISNHLYFYWYRQILGQKVEFLVSFYNNEISEKSEIFDDQFSVERPDGSNFTLKIRSTKLEDSAMYFCASRRTGPTEAFFGQGTRLTVV.

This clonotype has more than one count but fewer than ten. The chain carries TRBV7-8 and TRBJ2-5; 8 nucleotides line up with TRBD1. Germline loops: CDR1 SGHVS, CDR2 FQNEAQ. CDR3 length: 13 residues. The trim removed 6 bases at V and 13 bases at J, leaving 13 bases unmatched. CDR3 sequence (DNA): TGTGCCAGCAGTTCACCTCAGGGGGCCCCTGGGTACTTC. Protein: CASSSPQGAPGYF.

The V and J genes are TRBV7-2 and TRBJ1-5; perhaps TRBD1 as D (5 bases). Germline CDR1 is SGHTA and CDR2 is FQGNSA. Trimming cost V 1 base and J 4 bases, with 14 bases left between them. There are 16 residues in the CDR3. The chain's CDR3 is CASSLDSRVGNQPQHF. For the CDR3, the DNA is TGTGCCAGCAGCTTAGATAGCAGGGTCGGGAATCAGCCCCAGCATTTT.

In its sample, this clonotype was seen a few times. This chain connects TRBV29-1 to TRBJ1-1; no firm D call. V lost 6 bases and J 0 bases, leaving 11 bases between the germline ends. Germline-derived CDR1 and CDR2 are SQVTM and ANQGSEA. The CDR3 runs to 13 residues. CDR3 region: CSVCLTLNTEAFF. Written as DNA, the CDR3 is TGCAGCGTCTGTCTTACCCTGAACACTGAAGCTTTCTTT.

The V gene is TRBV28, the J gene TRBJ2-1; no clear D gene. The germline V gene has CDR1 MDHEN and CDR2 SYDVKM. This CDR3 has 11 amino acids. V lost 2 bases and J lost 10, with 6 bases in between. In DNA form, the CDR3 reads TGTGCCAGCAGTTTAAGGTGGGAGCAGTTCTTC. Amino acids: CASSLRWEQFF.

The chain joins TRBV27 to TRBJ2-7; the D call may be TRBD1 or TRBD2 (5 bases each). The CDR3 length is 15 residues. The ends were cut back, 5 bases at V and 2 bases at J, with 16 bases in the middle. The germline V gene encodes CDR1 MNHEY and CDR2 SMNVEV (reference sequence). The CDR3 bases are TGTGCCAGCAGTCCCGCCGGGACGGAAGCCTACGAGCAGTACTTC. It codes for CASSPAGTEAYEQYF.

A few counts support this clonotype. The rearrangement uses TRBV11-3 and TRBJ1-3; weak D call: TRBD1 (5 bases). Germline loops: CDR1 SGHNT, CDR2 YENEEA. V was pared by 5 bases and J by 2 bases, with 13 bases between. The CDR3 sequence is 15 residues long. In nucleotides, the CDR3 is TGTGCCAGCAGCCCCGGGAGGGGCGCTGGAAACACCATATATTTT. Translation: CASSPGRGAGNTIYF.

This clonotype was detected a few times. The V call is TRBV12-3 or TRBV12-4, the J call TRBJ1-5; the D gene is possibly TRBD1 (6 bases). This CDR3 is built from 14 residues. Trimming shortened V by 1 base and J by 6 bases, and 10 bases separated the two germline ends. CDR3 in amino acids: CASSLVVGGQPQHF. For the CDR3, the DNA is TGTGCCAGCAGTTTAGTGGTAGGGGGTCAGCCCCAGCATTTT.

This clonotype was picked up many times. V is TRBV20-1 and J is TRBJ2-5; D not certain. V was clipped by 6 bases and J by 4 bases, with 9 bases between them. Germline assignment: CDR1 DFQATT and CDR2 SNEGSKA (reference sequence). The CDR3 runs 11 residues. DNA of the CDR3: TGCAGTGCAATAGAAATAGAGACCCAGTACTTC. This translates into CSAIEIETQYF.

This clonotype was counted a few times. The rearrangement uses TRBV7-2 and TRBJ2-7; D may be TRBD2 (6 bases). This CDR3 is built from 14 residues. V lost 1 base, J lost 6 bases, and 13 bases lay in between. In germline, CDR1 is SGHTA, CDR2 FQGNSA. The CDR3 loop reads CASSLDRGSAEQYF. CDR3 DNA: TGTGCCAGCAGCTTAGATCGGGGGTCGGCCGAGCAGTACTTC.

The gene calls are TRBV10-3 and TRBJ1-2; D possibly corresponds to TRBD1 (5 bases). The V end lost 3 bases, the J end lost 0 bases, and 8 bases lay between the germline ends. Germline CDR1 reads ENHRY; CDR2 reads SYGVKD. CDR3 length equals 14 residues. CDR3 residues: CAISDGAPNYGYTF. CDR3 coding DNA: TGTGCCATCAGTGATGGGGCCCCTAACTATGGCTACACCTTC.

The CDR3 is CASSRGPGRAEAFF. CDR3 DNA: TGTGCCAGCAGCCGCGGACCCGGGAGGGCTGAAGCTTTCTTT. The chain carries TRBV13 and TRBJ1-1; D is undetermined. CDR1 is PRHDT and CDR2 is FYEKMQ in the germline V gene (reference sequence). V was pared by 5 bases and J by 6 bases, with 16 bases between. The CDR3 is 14 residues long. Based on the CDR3 plus reference TRBV13 and TRBJ1-1, the full variable domain is AAGVIQSPRHLIKEKRETATLKCYPIPRHDTVYWYQQGPGQDPQFLISFYEKMQSDKGSIPDRFSAQQFSDYHSELNMSSLELGDSALYFCASSRGPGRAEAFFGQGTRLTVV.

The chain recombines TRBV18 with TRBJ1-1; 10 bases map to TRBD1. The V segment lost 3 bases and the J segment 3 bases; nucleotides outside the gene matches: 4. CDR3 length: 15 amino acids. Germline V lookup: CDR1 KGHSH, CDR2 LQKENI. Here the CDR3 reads CASSPGTGVHTEAFF. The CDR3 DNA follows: TGTGCCAGCTCACCCGGGACAGGGGTACACACTGAAGCTTTCTTT.

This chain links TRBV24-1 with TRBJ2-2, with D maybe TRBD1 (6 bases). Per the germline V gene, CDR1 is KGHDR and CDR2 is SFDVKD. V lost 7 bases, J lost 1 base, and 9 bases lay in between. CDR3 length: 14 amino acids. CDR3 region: CATRGQLNTGELFF. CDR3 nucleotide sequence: TGTGCCACCAGAGGACAGCTGAACACCGGGGAGCTGTTTTTT.

For the CDR3, the DNA is TGCGCCAGCAGTAGACAGGGGGGCAGGGACTACGAGCAGTACTTC. The encoded protein is CASSRQGGRDYEQYF. V gene TRBV5-1 combines with J gene TRBJ2-7, with TRBD1 matching 9 bases. V was pared by 5 bases and J by 3 bases, with 9 bases of the junction left unmatched. This CDR3 region has 15 residues. Germline values: CDR1 SGHRS, CDR2 YFSETQ.

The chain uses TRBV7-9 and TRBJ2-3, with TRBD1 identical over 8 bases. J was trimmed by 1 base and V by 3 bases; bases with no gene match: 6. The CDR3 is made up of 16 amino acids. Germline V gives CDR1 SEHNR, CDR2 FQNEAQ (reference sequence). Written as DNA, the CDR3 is TGTGCCAGCAGCTTCCAGGGGGCACCACGCACAGATACGCAGTATTTT. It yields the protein CASSFQGAPRTDTQYF.

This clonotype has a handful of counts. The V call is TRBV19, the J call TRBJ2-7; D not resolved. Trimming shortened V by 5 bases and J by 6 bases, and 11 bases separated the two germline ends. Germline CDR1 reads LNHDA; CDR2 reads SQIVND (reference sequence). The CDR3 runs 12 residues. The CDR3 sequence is CASSSAATEQYF. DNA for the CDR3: TGTGCCAGTAGTTCGGCAGCCACCGAGCAGTACTTC.

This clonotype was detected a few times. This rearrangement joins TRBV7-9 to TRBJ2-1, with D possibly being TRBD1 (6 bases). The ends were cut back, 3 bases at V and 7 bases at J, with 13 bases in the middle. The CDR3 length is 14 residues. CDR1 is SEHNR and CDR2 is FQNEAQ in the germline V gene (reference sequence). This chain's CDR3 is CASSFPPQGNEQFF. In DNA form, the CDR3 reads TGTGCCAGCAGCTTCCCCCCACAGGGAAATGAGCAGTTCTTC.

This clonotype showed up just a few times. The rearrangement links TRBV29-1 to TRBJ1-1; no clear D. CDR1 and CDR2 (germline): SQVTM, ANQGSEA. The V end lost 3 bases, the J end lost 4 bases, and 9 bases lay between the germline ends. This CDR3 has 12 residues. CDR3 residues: CSVDSRRTEAFF. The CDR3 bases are TGCAGCGTTGACTCCAGGCGCACTGAAGCTTTCTTT.

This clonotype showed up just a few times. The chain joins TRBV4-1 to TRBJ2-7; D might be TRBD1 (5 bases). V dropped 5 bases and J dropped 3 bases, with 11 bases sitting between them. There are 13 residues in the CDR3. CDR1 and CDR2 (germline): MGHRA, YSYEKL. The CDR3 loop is CASSFDRFYEQYF. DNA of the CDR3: TGCGCCAGCAGCTTCGACAGATTCTACGAGCAGTACTTC.

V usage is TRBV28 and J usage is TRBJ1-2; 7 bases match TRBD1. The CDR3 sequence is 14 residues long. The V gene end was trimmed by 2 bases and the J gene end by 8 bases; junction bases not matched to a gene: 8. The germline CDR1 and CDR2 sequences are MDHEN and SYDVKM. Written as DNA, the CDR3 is TGTGCCAGCAGTTTACTTCAGGGGGGGTTCGGCTACACCTTC. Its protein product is CASSLLQGGFGYTF.

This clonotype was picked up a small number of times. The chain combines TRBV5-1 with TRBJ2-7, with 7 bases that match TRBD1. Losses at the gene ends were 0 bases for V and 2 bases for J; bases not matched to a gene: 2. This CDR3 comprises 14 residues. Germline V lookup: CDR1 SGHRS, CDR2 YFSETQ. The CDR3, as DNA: TGCGCCAGCAGCTTGGTGGGACAGACCTACGAGCAGTACTTC. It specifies CASSLVGQTYEQYF. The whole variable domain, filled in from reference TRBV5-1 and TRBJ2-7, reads KAGVTQTPRYLIKTRGQQVTLSCSPISGHRSVSWYQQTPGQGLQFLFEYFSETQRNKGNFPGRFSGRQFSNSRSEMNVSTLELGDSALYLCASSLVGQTYEQYFGPGTRLTVT.

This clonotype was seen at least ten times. The DNA for the CDR3 is TGTGCCACCAGCAGGGACAACTCCTACAATGAGCAGTTCTTC. The encoded protein is CATSRDNSYNEQFF. This chain links TRBV15 with TRBJ2-1; D might be TRBD1 (5 bases). V lost 3 bases, J lost 0 bases, and 6 bases lay in between. Germline lookup yields CDR1 LNHNV and CDR2 YYDKDF (reference sequence). This CDR3 is built from 14 residues.

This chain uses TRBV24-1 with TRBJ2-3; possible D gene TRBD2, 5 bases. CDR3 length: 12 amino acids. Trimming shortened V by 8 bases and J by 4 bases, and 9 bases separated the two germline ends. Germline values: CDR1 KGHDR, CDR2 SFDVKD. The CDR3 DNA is TGTGCCACCAACGGGAATGCAGATACGCAGTATTTT. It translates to CATNGNADTQYF.

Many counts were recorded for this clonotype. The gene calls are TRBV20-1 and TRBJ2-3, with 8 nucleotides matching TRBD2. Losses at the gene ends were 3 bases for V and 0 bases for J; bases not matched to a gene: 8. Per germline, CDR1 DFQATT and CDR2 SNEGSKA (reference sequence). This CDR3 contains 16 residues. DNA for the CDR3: TGCAGTGCTAGCCCCATACTAGCGGCTAGCACAGATACGCAGTATTTT. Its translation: CSASPILAASTDTQYF.

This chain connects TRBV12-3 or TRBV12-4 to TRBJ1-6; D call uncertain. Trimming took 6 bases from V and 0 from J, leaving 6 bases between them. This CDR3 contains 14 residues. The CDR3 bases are TGTGCCAGCAGCACAAGCTCCTATAATTCACCCCTCCACTTT. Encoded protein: CASSTSSYNSPLHF.